Below, 3 T cell receptor beta chains from the same sample are listed, as sequenced in a study of CD8+ T cells in alopecia areata (dated by TCRdb to between 2017 and 2018). Libraries were prepared through the immunoSEQ multiplex PCR assay. RNA was extracted from all samples and reverse transcribed into cDNA as template for TCR sequencing. What TCRdb holds here is the immuneACCESS table cut down to in-frame rearrangements. Part of the clones is not present; checked against another copy, under half of the missing clones reflect an unresolved V gene, and the others are unexplained. In all, the sample holds approximately 210,000 clones, and under 70% of those were seen once. Around 1.3% of the sample is in the top ten clones. Reading the label with the study, this specimen's treatment or condition is: oral pan-JAK inhibitor, 5-10 mg twice daily. The sequencing used CD4+ T cells sorted from blood, collected around week 42, from a patient treated with tofacitinib. These receptor sequences come from a human donor with alopecia areata.

The chain carries TRBV15 and TRBJ2-7; 11 nucleotides line up with TRBD1. CDR1 is LNHNV and CDR2 is YYDKDF in the germline V gene (reference sequence). There are 12 residues in the CDR3. The trim removed 1 base at V and 12 bases at J, leaving 2 bases unmatched. The CDR3 region is CATSRGTGGAYF. DNA of the CDR3: TGTGCCACCAGCAGAGGGACAGGGGGCGCGTACTTC.

The V gene is TRBV15, the J gene TRBJ1-5, with D possibly TRBD1 on 5 matching bases. The CDR3 loop spans 16 amino acids. Trimming shortened V by 0 bases and J by 1 base, and 10 bases separated the two germline ends. Germline-derived CDR1 and CDR2 are LNHNV and YYDKDF (reference sequence). The CDR3 is CATSRDQGWSNQPQHF. The CDR3 DNA sequence: TGTGCCACCAGCAGAGATCAGGGATGGAGCAATCAGCCCCAGCATTTT.

The genes are TRBV4-3 and TRBJ2-1; D ambiguous. The germline gives CDR1 LGHNA, CDR2 YSLEER. V was trimmed by 0 bases and J by 7 bases, leaving 10 bases between them. CDR3 length: 14 residues. The CDR3 DNA follows: TGCGCCAGCAGCCAAGATCGTCGGAGAAATGAGCAGTTCTTC. It encodes CASSQDRRRNEQFF.